The 29 T cell receptor beta chains listed next were all sequenced from one sample in a study of blood T cell repertoires in COVID-19. This table comes from immunoSEQ multiplex PCR, and its TCRdb copy is limited to in-frame clones, with some not included. The table includes over 55,000 clones, more than 85% detected once. The sequencing sample was made of peripheral blood. All receptors come from a man aged 60 to 75 with acute or convalescent COVID-19.

The chain links TRBV4-2 to TRBJ1-5, with 8 bases aligning to TRBD1. The J segment lost 4 bases and the V segment lost 0 bases, leaving 5 bases of the junction unmatched. This CDR3 region has 16 residues. Germline lookup yields CDR1 LGHNA and CDR2 YNFKEQ. CDR3 residues: CASSQDEQGENQPQHF. The CDR3 nucleotides read TGTGCCAGCAGCCAAGATGAACAGGGGGAGAATCAGCCCCAGCATTTT.

V usage is TRBV7-2 and J usage is TRBJ2-4; TRBD2 agrees at 10 bases. Germline V lookup: CDR1 SGHTA, CDR2 FQGNSA. The CDR3 covers 18 residues. With V trimmed by 2 bases and J by 1 base, 8 bases remained unmatched. CDR3 in amino acids: CASSLTVLAGVAKNIQYF. CDR3 coding DNA: TGTGCCAGCAGCTTAACTGTTCTAGCGGGAGTGGCCAAAAACATTCAGTACTTC.

A few counts support this clone. The chain has TRBV6-2 or TRBV6-3 and TRBJ2-3; TRBD2 matches at 9 bases. This CDR3 is 17 amino acids long. The germline CDR1 and CDR2 sequences are MNHEY and SVGEGT. V lost 2 bases, J lost 4 bases, and 10 bases stayed unmatched. Here the CDR3 reads CASSYRIAGDGSDTQYF. The CDR3 bases are TGTGCCAGCAGTTACCGGATAGCGGGAGATGGGTCAGATACGCAGTATTTT.

The gene calls are TRBV4-3 and TRBJ1-1, with D perhaps TRBD1 (6 bases). Germline CDR1 LGHNA, CDR2 YSLEER. Trimming removed 0 bases from V and 5 bases from J, with 10 bases in between. The CDR3 is made up of 14 amino acids. This chain's CDR3 is CASSQDYRVTEAFF. CDR3 nucleotides: TGCGCCAGCAGCCAAGACTACAGGGTGACTGAAGCTTTCTTT.

The V gene is TRBV13, the J gene TRBJ1-2; D unresolved. The germline V gene has CDR1 PRHDT and CDR2 FYEKMQ (reference sequence). V dropped 5 bases and J dropped 8 bases, with 30 bases sitting between them. The CDR3 runs 18 residues. As DNA, the CDR3 is TGTGCCAGCAGCGCCCCTGTCGGGAACAGAGGAGGCAGTCCGGGCTACACCTTC. Translating gives CASSAPVGNRGGSPGYTF. Full variable domain (remainder filled in from reference TRBV13 and TRBJ1-2): AAGVIQSPRHLIKEKRETATLKCYPIPRHDTVYWYQQGPGQDPQFLISFYEKMQSDKGSIPDRFSAQQFSDYHSELNMSSLELGDSALYFCASSAPVGNRGGSPGYTFGSGTRLTVV.

The chain recombines TRBV7-3 with TRBJ2-1, with D tentatively TRBD1 (6 bases). V gave up 4 bases and J gave up 7 bases, with 8 bases separating them. This CDR3 is 12 amino acids long. Germline-derived CDR1 and CDR2 are SGHTA and FQGTGA. Written as DNA, the CDR3 is TGTGCCAGCAGCTCAAGGGGGAATGAGCAGTTCTTC. This translates into CASSSRGNEQFF.

Note on this clone: The sample carries other DNA sequences with the same CDR3. This chain uses TRBV5-1 with TRBJ1-4; D is ambiguous. Germline V CDR1 and CDR2: SGHRS, YFSETQ. CDR3 length: 15 amino acids. Trimming took 4 bases from V and 0 from J, leaving 10 bases between them. CDR3 protein: CASSLYRATNEKLFF. The CDR3 DNA follows: TGCGCCAGCAGCCTCTACAGAGCAACTAATGAAAAACTGTTTTTT.

This clone was recorded only once. The V and J genes are TRBV28 and TRBJ1-2; tentative D call: TRBD1 (6 bases). The V end was cut by 5 bases, the J end by 2 bases, with 18 bases between. The CDR3 is made up of 16 amino acids. Germline V CDR1 and CDR2: MDHEN, SYDVKM. The CDR3 here is CASSPPPRTVNYGYTF. CDR3 bases: TGTGCCAGCAGTCCCCCCCCTCGGACAGTAAACTATGGCTACACCTTC.

The rearrangement links TRBV5-1 to TRBJ2-7, with 10 nucleotides matching TRBD1. The CDR3 consists of 15 residues. The germline V gene has CDR1 SGHRS and CDR2 YFSETQ. V shed 3 bases, J shed 3 bases, and the junction held 6 bases outside the gene matches. CDR3 in DNA: TGCGCCAGCAGCTCTACCGGGACAGGGGTCTACGAGCAGTACTTC. Its translation: CASSSTGTGVYEQYF.

The chain recombines TRBV28 with TRBJ2-1, with a tentative D call TRBD2 (6 bases). The germline gives CDR1 MDHEN, CDR2 SYDVKM. The CDR3 is 15 amino acids. Trimming removed 5 bases at V and 8 bases at J, with 19 bases between. The CDR3, as DNA: TGTGCCAGCAGTGATCCGGGACTCCGACTAGATGAGCAGTTCTTC. The encoded protein is CASSDPGLRLDEQFF.

This rearrangement joins TRBV10-3 to TRBJ1-6; TRBD1 matches 8 bases. CDR1 is ENHRY and CDR2 is SYGVKD in the germline V gene. The CDR3 consists of 14 residues. The V segment lost 10 bases and the J segment 6 bases; nucleotides outside the gene matches: 8. DNA of the CDR3: TGTGCCACCCGGCTGGACAGGGTTAATTCACCCCTCCACTTT. This gives the protein CATRLDRVNSPLHF.

The chain joins TRBV2 to TRBJ1-3, with D perhaps TRBD1 (6 bases). Trimming stripped 4 bases from V and 0 bases from J, with 13 bases between. This CDR3 is 16 amino acids long. Germline CDR1 and CDR2: SNHLY and FYNNEI. The CDR3 here is CASSAGTTISGNTIYF. The CDR3 DNA is TGTGCCAGCAGTGCCGGGACAACGATCTCTGGAAACACCATATATTTT.

The CDR3 spells CASSVGDFSYEQYF. As DNA, the CDR3 is TGTGCCAGCAGCGTTGGGGACTTCTCCTACGAGCAGTACTTC. The chain joins TRBV9 to TRBJ2-7; possible D gene TRBD2, 6 bases. CDR1 is SGDLS, CDR2 YYNGEE, per germline. Trimming pared 2 bases from V and 0 bases from J, leaving 9 bases between. The CDR3 length is 14 residues.

The CDR3 DNA is TGTGCCAGCAGTAAATTATATGGTATTGCGTTAGTCCTGACTTTC. Translated, it gives CASSKLYGIALVLTF. The chain has TRBV2 and TRBJ2-6; unclear D gene. Trimming shortened V by 5 bases and J by 13 bases, and 21 bases separated the two germline ends. Germline V CDR1 and CDR2: SNHLY, FYNNEI. CDR3 length equals 15 residues.

This chain uses TRBV30 with TRBJ1-2; TRBD1 matches at 7 bases. CDR3 size: 15 residues. Germline trimming cut 0 bases from V and 1 base from J; bases unmatched to any gene: 5. Germline values: CDR1 GTSNPN, CDR2 SVGIG (reference sequence). This CDR3 is CAWSVPTGINYGYTF. The CDR3 nucleotides read TGTGCCTGGAGTGTCCCGACAGGGATTAACTATGGCTACACCTTC.

The chain combines TRBV9 with TRBJ2-7; the D is unclear. V lost 0 bases to trimming and J lost 5 bases, with 6 bases between them. Germline CDR1 reads SGDLS; CDR2 reads YYNGEE. There are 12 residues in the CDR3. The CDR3, as DNA: TGTGCCAGCAGCGTAGGTCTTGACGAGCAGTACTTC. This gives the protein CASSVGLDEQYF.

The genes are TRBV28 and TRBJ2-7; 9 bases match TRBD1. The germline gives CDR1 MDHEN, CDR2 SYDVKM. CDR3 size: 13 residues. V was clipped by 6 bases and J by 3 bases; unmatched bases: 3. The CDR3 loop reads CASSMDRGYEQYF. The DNA for the CDR3 is TGTGCCAGCAGCATGGACAGGGGCTACGAGCAGTACTTC.

As DNA, the CDR3 is TGTGCCAGCAGAACCGGTGGGGCGGAGACCCAGTACTTC. Protein product: CASRTGGAETQYF. The V call is TRBV7-9, the J call TRBJ2-5; perhaps TRBD1 as D (5 bases). The germline V gene has CDR1 SEHNR and CDR2 FQNEAQ (reference sequence). V was clipped by 6 bases and J by 5 bases, with 13 bases between them. This CDR3 region has 13 residues.

This rearrangement joins TRBV19 to TRBJ1-2, with unresolved D. Trimming cost V 5 bases and J 7 bases, with 17 bases left between them. Germline lookup yields CDR1 LNHDA and CDR2 SQIVND (reference sequence). The CDR3 contains 14 residues. CDR3 sequence: CASSSIVEGFGYTF. CDR3 nucleotide sequence: TGTGCCAGTAGTTCAATAGTCGAGGGATTTGGCTACACCTTC.

The V gene is TRBV19, the J gene TRBJ1-2; TRBD1 might be the D (6 bases). The V and J ends lost 9 bases and 4 bases respectively, with 15 bases between them. The CDR3 is 13 residues long. CDR1 is LNHDA and CDR2 is SQIVND in the germline V gene (reference sequence). In DNA, the CDR3 is TGTGCCAGCCTACAGGGAGTAGGCTATGGCTACACCTTC. Its translation: CASLQGVGYGYTF.

The chain joins TRBV6-5 to TRBJ1-1; no definite D call. This CDR3 spans 13 amino acids. The V gene's germline CDR1 is MNHEY and CDR2 SVGAGI. Trimming left V 6 bases short and J 1 base short, with 9 bases between. CDR3 DNA: TGTGCCAGCAGGGCAGCTAGGAACACTGAAGCTTTCTTT. Protein sequence: CASRAARNTEAFF.

This sequence joins TRBV28 and TRBJ2-1; weak D call: TRBD2 (6 bases). CDR1 and CDR2 from the germline V gene are MDHEN and SYDVKM. V was pared by 2 bases and J by 5 bases, with 16 bases between. This CDR3 region has 16 residues. The CDR3 region is CASSLAGLAYNNEQFF. DNA of the CDR3: TGTGCCAGCAGTTTAGCGGGGCTAGCGTATAACAATGAGCAGTTCTTC.

The CDR3 coding sequence is TGTGCCAGCAGCTTAGATGGCGGGTCCGTGGTAAATGAGCAGTTCTTC. Its protein is CASSLDGGSVVNEQFF. V gene TRBV11-3 combines with J gene TRBJ2-1; weak D call: TRBD2 (5 bases). The CDR3 is 16 residues long. Looked up from germline, CDR1 is SGHNT and CDR2 is YENEEA. V gave up 0 bases and J gave up 7 bases, with 16 bases separating them.

The chain carries TRBV28 and TRBJ1-1; D unclear. Trimming removed 5 bases from V and 0 bases from J, with 7 bases in between. The germline CDR1 and CDR2 sequences are MDHEN and SYDVKM. The CDR3 has 13 residues. The CDR3, as DNA: TGTGCCAGCAGTCCCAGAATGAACACTGAAGCTTTCTTT. Translated: CASSPRMNTEAFF.

The chain has TRBV13 and TRBJ1-1; D ambiguous. V was cut by 6 bases and J by 2 bases, with 4 bases left in between. Germline CDR1 is PRHDT and CDR2 is FYEKMQ (reference sequence). The CDR3 has 11 amino acids. This CDR3 reads CASRINTEAFF. The DNA for the CDR3 is TGTGCCAGCAGAATAAACACTGAAGCTTTCTTT. The whole variable domain, remainder taken from reference TRBV13 and TRBJ1-1, is AAGVIQSPRHLIKEKRETATLKCYPIPRHDTVYWYQQGPGQDPQFLISFYEKMQSDKGSIPDRFSAQQFSDYHSELNMSSLELGDSALYFCASRINTEAFFGQGTRLTVV.

The genes are TRBV19 and TRBJ1-1; 8 bases align to TRBD1. Losses at the gene ends were 8 bases for V and 1 base for J; bases not matched to a gene: 3. The germline gives CDR1 LNHDA, CDR2 SQIVND (reference sequence). CDR3 length equals 13 residues. CDR3 loop: CASSDRGNTEAFF. CDR3 in DNA: TGTGCCAGTTCAGACAGGGGGAACACTGAAGCTTTCTTT.

The chain has TRBV5-1 and TRBJ1-1, with D possibly being TRBD1 (5 bases). Germline CDR1 reads SGHRS; CDR2 reads YFSETQ. The CDR3 spans 13 residues. Trimming shortened V by 2 bases and J by 5 bases, and 10 bases separated the two germline ends. CDR3 amino acids: CASSFPGLTEAFF. The CDR3 DNA sequence: TGCGCCAGCAGCTTCCCAGGGCTAACTGAAGCTTTCTTT. Full variable domain (missing parts from reference TRBV5-1 and TRBJ1-1): KAGVTQTPRYLIKTRGQQVTLSCSPISGHRSVSWYQQTPGQGLQFLFEYFSETQRNKGNFPGRFSGRQFSNSRSEMNVSTLELGDSALYLCASSFPGLTEAFFGQGTRLTVV.

This clone was seen a few times. The V gene is TRBV10-1, the J gene TRBJ2-7, with a tentative D call TRBD2 (6 bases). The CDR3 covers 11 residues. Trimming took 3 bases from V and 6 from J, leaving 6 bases between them. Germline CDR1 reads WNHNN; CDR2 reads SYGVQD (reference sequence). The CDR3 sequence is CASSDGGEQYF. For the CDR3, the DNA is TGCGCCAGCAGTGACGGGGGCGAGCAGTACTTC.

This sequence joins TRBV27 and TRBJ2-7; 9 bases map to TRBD1. J was trimmed by 3 bases and V by 5 bases; bases with no gene match: 5. In germline, CDR1 is MNHEY, CDR2 SMNVEV (reference sequence). This CDR3 has 14 amino acids. CDR3 in DNA: TGTGCCAGCAGTCCGCGGGACAGGGACTACGAGCAGTACTTC. Its protein is CASSPRDRDYEQYF.